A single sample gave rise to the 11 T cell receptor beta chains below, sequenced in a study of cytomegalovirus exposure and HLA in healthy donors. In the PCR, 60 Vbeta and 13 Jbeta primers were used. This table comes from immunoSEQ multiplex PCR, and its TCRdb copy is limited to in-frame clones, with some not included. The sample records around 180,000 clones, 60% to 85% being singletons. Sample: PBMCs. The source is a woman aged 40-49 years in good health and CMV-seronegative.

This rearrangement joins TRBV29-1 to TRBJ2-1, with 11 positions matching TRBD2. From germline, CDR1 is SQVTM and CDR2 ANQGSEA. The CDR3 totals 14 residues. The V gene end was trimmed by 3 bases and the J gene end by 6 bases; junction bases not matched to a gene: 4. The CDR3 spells CSVEASGRPNEQFF. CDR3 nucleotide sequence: TGCAGCGTTGAGGCTAGCGGGAGGCCCAATGAGCAGTTCTTC.

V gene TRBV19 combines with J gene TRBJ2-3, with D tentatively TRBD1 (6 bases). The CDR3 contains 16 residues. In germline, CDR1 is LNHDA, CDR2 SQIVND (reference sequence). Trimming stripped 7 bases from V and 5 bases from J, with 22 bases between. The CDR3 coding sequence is TGTGCCAGTAACTCCAAAGGGGGTAGGAGTGGAGATACGCAGTATTTT. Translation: CASNSKGGRSGDTQYF.

The CDR3 coding sequence is TGCAGTGCTGCCGGGACAGGGAGAGCTTTCTTT. Amino acids: CSAAGTGRAFF. This chain links TRBV20-1 with TRBJ1-1, with 9 bases matching TRBD1. The germline CDR1 and CDR2 sequences are DFQATT and SNEGSKA (reference sequence). The CDR3 runs to 11 residues. J gave up 10 bases and V 5 bases, and 5 bases lay outside the gene matches.

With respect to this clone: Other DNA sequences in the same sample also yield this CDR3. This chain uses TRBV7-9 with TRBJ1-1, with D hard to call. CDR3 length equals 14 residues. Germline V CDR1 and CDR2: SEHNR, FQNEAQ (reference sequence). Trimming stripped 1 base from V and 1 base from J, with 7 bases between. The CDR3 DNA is TGTGCCAGCAGCTTAGGTTCAGGGAACACTGAAGCTTTCTTT. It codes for CASSLGSGNTEAFF.

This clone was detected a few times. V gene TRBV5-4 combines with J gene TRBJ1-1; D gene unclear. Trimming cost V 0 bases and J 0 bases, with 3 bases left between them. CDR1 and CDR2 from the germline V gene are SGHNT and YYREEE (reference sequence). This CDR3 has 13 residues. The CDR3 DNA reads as TGTGCCAGCAGCTTGGCCGTGAACACTGAAGCTTTCTTT. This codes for CASSLAVNTEAFF.

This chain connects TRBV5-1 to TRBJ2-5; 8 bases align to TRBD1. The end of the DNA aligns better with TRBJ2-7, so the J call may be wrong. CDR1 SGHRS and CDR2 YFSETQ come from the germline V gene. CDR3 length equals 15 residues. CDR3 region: CASSFGQGRSYEQYF. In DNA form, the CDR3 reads TGCGCCAGCAGCTTCGGACAGGGCAGGAGCTACGAGCAGTACTTC.

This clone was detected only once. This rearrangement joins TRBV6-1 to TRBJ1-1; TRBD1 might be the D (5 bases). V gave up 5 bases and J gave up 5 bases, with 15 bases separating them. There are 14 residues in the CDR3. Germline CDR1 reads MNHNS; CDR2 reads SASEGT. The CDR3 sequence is CASSNGGKGTEAFF. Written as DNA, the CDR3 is TGTGCCAGCAGTAACGGGGGGAAGGGTACTGAAGCTTTCTTT.

As DNA, the CDR3 is TGTGCCAGCAGTTCTGTCAATCAGCCCCAGCATTTT. Translation: CASSSVNQPQHF. This chain links TRBV27 with TRBJ1-5; D uncertain. The V end was cut by 4 bases, the J end by 3 bases, with 4 bases between. From germline, CDR1 is MNHEY and CDR2 SMNVEV (reference sequence). This CDR3 is built from 12 residues.

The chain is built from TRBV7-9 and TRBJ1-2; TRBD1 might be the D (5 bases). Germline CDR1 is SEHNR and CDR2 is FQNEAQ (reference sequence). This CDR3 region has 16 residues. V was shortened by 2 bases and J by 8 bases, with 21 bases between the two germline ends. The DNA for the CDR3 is TGTGCCAGCAGCTTACAACGTGATCTCGGACCAGGGGGCTACACCTTC. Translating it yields CASSLQRDLGPGGYTF.

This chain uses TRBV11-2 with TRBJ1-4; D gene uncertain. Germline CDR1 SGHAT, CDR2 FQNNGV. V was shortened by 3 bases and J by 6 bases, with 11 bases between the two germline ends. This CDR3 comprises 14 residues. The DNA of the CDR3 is TGTGCCAGCAGCTTCGCAGGCGGGTATGAAAAACTGTTTTTT. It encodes CASSFAGGYEKLFF.

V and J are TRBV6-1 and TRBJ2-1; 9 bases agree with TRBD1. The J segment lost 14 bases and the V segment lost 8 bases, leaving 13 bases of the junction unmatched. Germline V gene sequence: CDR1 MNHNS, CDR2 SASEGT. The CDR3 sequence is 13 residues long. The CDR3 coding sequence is TGTGCCAGCGGGCCGGGACAGGGACGGTCGGAGTTCTTC. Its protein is CASGPGQGRSEFF.